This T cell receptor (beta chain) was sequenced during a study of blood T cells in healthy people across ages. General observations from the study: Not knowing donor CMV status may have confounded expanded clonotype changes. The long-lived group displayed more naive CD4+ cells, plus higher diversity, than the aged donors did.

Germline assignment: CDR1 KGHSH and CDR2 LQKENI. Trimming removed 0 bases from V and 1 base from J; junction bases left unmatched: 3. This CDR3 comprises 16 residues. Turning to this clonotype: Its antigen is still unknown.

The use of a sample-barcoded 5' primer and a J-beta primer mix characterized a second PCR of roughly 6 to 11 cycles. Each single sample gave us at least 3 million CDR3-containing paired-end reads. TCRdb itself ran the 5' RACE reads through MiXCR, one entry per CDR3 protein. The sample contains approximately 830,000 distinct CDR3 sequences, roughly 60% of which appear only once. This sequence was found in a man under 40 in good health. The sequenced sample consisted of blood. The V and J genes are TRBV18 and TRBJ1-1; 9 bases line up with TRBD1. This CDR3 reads CASSPPRDRENTEAFF. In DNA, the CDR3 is TGTGCCAGCTCACCACCAAGGGACAGGGAGAACACTGAAGCTTTCTTT. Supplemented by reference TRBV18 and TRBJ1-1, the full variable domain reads NAGVMQNPRHLVRRRGQEARLRCSPMKGHSHVYWYRQLPEEGLKFMVYLQKENIIDESGMPKERFSAEFPKEGPSILRIQQVVRGDSAAYFCASSPPRDRENTEAFFGQGTRLTVV.